This T cell receptor (beta chain) appears in the sequencing data of a study of Tregs in tolerant kidney transplant recipients. Across the study: Recipients received nonmyeloablative bone marrow transplants from related graft donors, with transient mixed chimerism.

This CDR3 is built from 12 residues. From germline, CDR1 is WSHSY and CDR2 SAAADI. The J segment lost 5 bases and the V segment lost 10 bases, leaving 6 bases of the junction unmatched. Findings and limits, study-wide: No direct test of biological reproducibility was done here. Findings come from small patient numbers and require larger validation.

CD4+CD25+CD127- Tregs, CD4+CD25- non-Tregs, CD4 and CD8 cells were sorted. Here immunoSEQ multiplex PCR was the method, and the copy in TCRdb shows in-frame clones only, minus some. The repertoire holds 90,000 to 120,000 clones, about 90% seen once, with about 0.31% in the top ten. A word on this clone: Its matching antigen is unknown.

The clonotype originates from a human donor who received a combined kidney and bone marrow transplant. This chain connects TRBV10-2 to TRBJ1-2; 8 bases agree with TRBD1. Sample: CD4+ T cells from blood, taken before the transplant. For the CDR3, the DNA is TGCGCCACGCAGGGGGCGCGGTATGGCTACACCTTC. This codes for CATQGARYGYTF.